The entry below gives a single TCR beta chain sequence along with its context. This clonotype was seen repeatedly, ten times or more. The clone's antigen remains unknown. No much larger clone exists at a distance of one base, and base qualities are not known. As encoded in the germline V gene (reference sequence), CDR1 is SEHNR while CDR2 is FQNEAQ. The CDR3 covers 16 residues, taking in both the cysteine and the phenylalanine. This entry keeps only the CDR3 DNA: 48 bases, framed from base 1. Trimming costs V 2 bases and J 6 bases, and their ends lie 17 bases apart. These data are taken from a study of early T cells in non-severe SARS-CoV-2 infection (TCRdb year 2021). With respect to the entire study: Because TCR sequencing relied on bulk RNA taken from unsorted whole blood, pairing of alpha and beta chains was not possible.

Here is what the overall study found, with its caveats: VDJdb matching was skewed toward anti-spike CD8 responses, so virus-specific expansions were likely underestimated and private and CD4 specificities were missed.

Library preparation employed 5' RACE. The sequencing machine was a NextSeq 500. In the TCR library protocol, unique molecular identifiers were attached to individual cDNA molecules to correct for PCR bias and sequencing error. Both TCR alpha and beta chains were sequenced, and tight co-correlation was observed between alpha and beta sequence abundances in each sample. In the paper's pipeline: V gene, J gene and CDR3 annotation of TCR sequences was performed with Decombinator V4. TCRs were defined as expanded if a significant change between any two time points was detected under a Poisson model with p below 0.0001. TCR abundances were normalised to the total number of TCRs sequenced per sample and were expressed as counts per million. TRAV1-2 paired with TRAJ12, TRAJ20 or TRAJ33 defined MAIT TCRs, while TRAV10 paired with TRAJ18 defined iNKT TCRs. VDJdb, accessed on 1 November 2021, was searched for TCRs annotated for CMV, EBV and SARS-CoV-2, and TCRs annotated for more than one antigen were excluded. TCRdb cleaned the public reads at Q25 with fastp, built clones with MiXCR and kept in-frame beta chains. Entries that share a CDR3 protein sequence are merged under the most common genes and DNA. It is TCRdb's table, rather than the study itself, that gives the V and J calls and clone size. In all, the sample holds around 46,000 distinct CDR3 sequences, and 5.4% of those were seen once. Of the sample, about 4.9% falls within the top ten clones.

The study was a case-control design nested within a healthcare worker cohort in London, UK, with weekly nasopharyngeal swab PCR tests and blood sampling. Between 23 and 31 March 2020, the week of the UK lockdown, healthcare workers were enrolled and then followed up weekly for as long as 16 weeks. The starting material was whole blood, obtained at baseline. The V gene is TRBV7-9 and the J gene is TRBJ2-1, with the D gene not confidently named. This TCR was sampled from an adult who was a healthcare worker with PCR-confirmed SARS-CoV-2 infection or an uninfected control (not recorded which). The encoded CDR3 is CASSLFDLNPRNEQFF. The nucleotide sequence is TGTGCCAGCAGCTTATTCGACCTCAACCCCCGCAATGAGCAGTTCTTC.